Listed here are 24 T cell receptor beta chains from one sample, sequenced in a study of identical twins. In TCRdb, the 5' RACE reads were re-called with MiXCR into one record per CDR3 protein. The table shows approximately 190,000 distinct CDR3 sequences, with about a sixth occurring only once. These data were also filed under a second study, of T cells expressing NK-cell markers.

The sample taken for sequencing was CD8+ T cells sorted from blood. These receptor sequences come from a young woman in good health.

The chain carries TRBV27 and TRBJ1-5; 8 nucleotides align to TRBD1. J was trimmed by 6 bases and V by 2 bases; bases with no gene match: 3. CDR1 and CDR2 from the germline V gene are MNHEY and SMNVEV (reference sequence). This CDR3 spans 14 amino acids. The CDR3 spells CASSLAGGGQPQHF. In DNA, the CDR3 is TGTGCCAGCAGTTTAGCAGGGGGCGGTCAGCCCCAGCATTTT.

The V call is TRBV27, the J call TRBJ1-1; D remains unclear. This CDR3 comprises 13 residues. CDR1 and CDR2 from the germline V gene are MNHEY and SMNVEV (reference sequence). V lost 6 bases, J lost 3 bases, and 11 bases lay in between. The CDR3 region is CASSLFRDTEAFF. CDR3 nucleotides: TGTGCCAGCAGCCTTTTCAGAGACACTGAAGCTTTCTTT.

The chain employs TRBV20-1 and TRBJ2-3; D is uncertain. This CDR3 has 14 residues. Per germline, CDR1 DFQATT and CDR2 SNEGSKA (reference sequence). V was shortened by 3 bases and J by 0 bases, with 10 bases between the two germline ends. CDR3 sequence (DNA): TGCAGTGCTAGGTTTGCCAAGAGCACAGATACGCAGTATTTT. Translation: CSARFAKSTDTQYF.

This clonotype was counted only a few times. V gene TRBV4-1 combines with J gene TRBJ2-2; D may be TRBD1 (5 bases). The CDR3 spans 17 residues. Germline V gives CDR1 MGHRA, CDR2 YSYEKL. Trimming cost V 0 bases and J 4 bases, with 15 bases left between them. The CDR3 loop is CASSQDPPQGSTGELFF. The CDR3 DNA sequence: TGCGCCAGCAGCCAAGACCCGCCGCAGGGCAGCACCGGGGAGCTGTTTTTT.

This clonotype was seen ten or more times. The genes are TRBV27 and TRBJ2-7; 8 nucleotides agree with TRBD1. The CDR3 spans 14 residues. From germline, CDR1 is MNHEY and CDR2 SMNVEV (reference sequence). V lost 1 base to trimming and J lost 2 bases; unmatched junction nucleotides: 1. CDR3 DNA: TGTGCCAGCAGTTTATACAGGGGGACCTACGAGCAGTACTTC. Translating gives CASSLYRGTYEQYF.

This clonotype was detected only a few times. This sequence joins TRBV20-1 and TRBJ1-4, with a tentative D call TRBD1 (6 bases). The CDR3 spans 13 residues. Germline values: CDR1 DFQATT, CDR2 SNEGSKA (reference sequence). V lost 5 bases and J 5 bases, leaving 12 bases between the germline ends. The CDR3 spells CSASGDTNEKLFF. DNA of the CDR3: TGCAGTGCTTCAGGGGACACCAATGAAAAACTGTTTTTT.

The sample holds a few counts of this clonotype. J is TRBJ2-2 and V is TRBV10-3; a weak D match, TRBD2 (6 bases). The CDR3 length is 18 residues. Trimming left V 4 bases short and J 3 bases short, with 21 bases between. Germline V lookup: CDR1 ENHRY, CDR2 SYGVKD. The CDR3 protein is CAISGRGSGLRDTGELFF. Written as DNA, the CDR3 is TGTGCCATCAGTGGCCGTGGTAGCGGACTGCGTGACACCGGGGAGCTGTTTTTT.

The chain couples TRBV29-1 to TRBJ1-4; D remains ambiguous. There are 13 residues in the CDR3. Per the germline V gene, CDR1 is SQVTM and CDR2 is ANQGSEA. Trimming removed 2 bases at V and 8 bases at J, with 12 bases between. CDR3 nucleotide sequence: TGCAGCGTTGAATCCACCGGTCCGGAAAAACTGTTTTTT. Protein sequence: CSVESTGPEKLFF.

The V call is TRBV6-5, the J call TRBJ2-7; D may be TRBD1 (7 bases). The CDR3 extends over 16 amino acids. Trimming removed 2 bases at V and 3 bases at J, with 17 bases between. Germline values: CDR1 MNHEY, CDR2 SVGAGI. The CDR3 region has the DNA TGTGCCAGCAGTTACACGGGGGACAGTCCTCTCTACGAGCAGTACTTC. Its protein is CASSYTGDSPLYEQYF.

The genes are TRBV5-1 and TRBJ2-1; 12 nucleotides agree with TRBD2. CDR1 SGHRS and CDR2 YFSETQ come from the germline V gene. The V gene end was trimmed by 3 bases and the J gene end by 8 bases; junction bases not matched to a gene: 12. The CDR3 has 17 residues. CDR3 amino acids: CASSWIASSGGAHEQFF. The DNA for the CDR3 is TGCGCCAGCAGCTGGATCGCCTCTAGCGGGGGGGCGCATGAGCAGTTCTTC.

This CDR3 reads CASSLEARGTEAFF. The CDR3 DNA sequence: TGTGCCAGCAGCTTAGAGGCCAGGGGCACTGAAGCTTTCTTT. The rearrangement links TRBV7-6 to TRBJ1-1, with D possibly being TRBD1 (6 bases). The CDR3 loop spans 14 amino acids. In germline, CDR1 is SGHVS, CDR2 FNYEAQ. V was pared by 1 base and J by 4 bases, with 10 bases between.

This clonotype was detected only a few times. The J gene is TRBJ2-7, the V gene TRBV14; D unclear. The CDR3 is 13 amino acids. From germline, CDR1 is SGHDN and CDR2 FVKESK. V lost 0 bases to trimming and J lost 3 bases, with 6 bases between them. CDR3 loop: CASSQENVYEQYF. CDR3 sequence (DNA): TGTGCCAGCAGCCAAGAGAACGTCTACGAGCAGTACTTC.

The chain couples TRBV6-4 to TRBJ2-2; D is ambiguous. The germline CDR1 and CDR2 sequences are MRHNA and SNTAGT. The CDR3 is 14 amino acids. Trimming cost V 6 bases and J 5 bases, with 13 bases left between them. The CDR3 DNA reads TGTGCCAGCAGCGCCGGCTACCTTACCGGGGAGCTGTTTTTT. This translates into CASSAGYLTGELFF.

The genes are TRBV20-1 and TRBJ2-1, with D hard to call. V lost 1 base and J lost 0, with 10 bases in between. The germline V gene has CDR1 DFQATT and CDR2 SNEGSKA (reference sequence). This CDR3 region has 15 residues. The chain's CDR3 is CSARAHQSSYNEQFF. DNA for the CDR3: TGCAGTGCTAGAGCCCACCAGAGCTCCTACAATGAGCAGTTCTTC.

The gene calls are TRBV10-1 and TRBJ2-3; D is ambiguous. The germline V and J ends were trimmed by 2 bases and 7 bases, with 4 bases remaining between them. This CDR3 is 11 amino acids long. The germline gives CDR1 WNHNN, CDR2 SYGVQD (reference sequence). In DNA, the CDR3 is TGCGCCAGCAGTGAGGGGAATACGCAGTATTTT. This gives the protein CASSEGNTQYF.

This clonotype was seen a few times. V and J are TRBV5-6 and TRBJ1-5; the D is unclear. The CDR3 spans 12 residues. CDR1 is SGHDT, CDR2 YYEEEE, per germline. V was trimmed by 3 bases and J by 5 bases, leaving 6 bases between them. The CDR3 reads CASSSYDQPQHF. Written as DNA, the CDR3 is TGTGCCAGCAGCTCTTACGATCAGCCCCAGCATTTT. The full variable domain, completed using reference TRBV5-6 and TRBJ1-5, is DAGVTQSPTHLIKTRGQQVTLRCSPKSGHDTVSWYQQALGQGPQFIFQYYEEEERQRGNFPDRFSGHQFPNYSSELNVNALLLGDSALYLCASSSYDQPQHFGDGTRLSIL.

The V and J genes are TRBV11-2 and TRBJ2-1; 11 bases align to TRBD2. The CDR3 has 18 residues. The J segment lost 0 bases and the V segment lost 3 bases, leaving 7 bases of the junction unmatched. Germline V gene sequence: CDR1 SGHAT, CDR2 FQNNGV. DNA for the CDR3: TGTGCCAGCAGCTTGCTAGCGGGAGGCCCTAGCTCCTACAATGAGCAGTTCTTC. Amino acid sequence: CASSLLAGGPSSYNEQFF.

This clonotype was counted between two and nine times. The chain links TRBV5-1 to TRBJ2-6, with D uncertain. The ends were cut back, 0 bases at V and 0 bases at J, with 7 bases in the middle. CDR1 SGHRS and CDR2 YFSETQ come from the germline V gene. The length of the CDR3 is 16 residues. This chain's CDR3 is CASSLGWRSGANVLTF. In DNA, the CDR3 is TGCGCCAGCAGCTTGGGATGGCGCTCTGGGGCCAACGTCCTGACTTTC.

This clonotype showed up just a few times. This chain links TRBV3-1 with TRBJ2-5, with TRBD2 matching over 9 bases. Losses at the gene ends were 6 bases for V and 4 bases for J; bases not matched to a gene: 9. Germline CDR1 and CDR2: LGHDT and YNNKEL (reference sequence). This CDR3 has 15 residues. The CDR3 region has the DNA TGTGCCAGCAGTTCCCCTCAAGCGGGGGGAGAGACCCAGTACTTC. This translates into CASSSPQAGGETQYF.

This clonotype was seen a handful of times. The chain is built from TRBV6-2 or TRBV6-3 and TRBJ2-1; D unresolved. The germline CDR1 and CDR2 sequences are MNHEY and SVGEGT. Trimming took off 5 bases at V and 0 bases at J, with 11 bases between the two ends. This CDR3 is built from 15 residues. The CDR3 spells CASSPILSSYNEQFF. In DNA, the CDR3 is TGTGCCAGCAGTCCTATCTTAAGCTCCTACAATGAGCAGTTCTTC.

V gene TRBV6-1 combines with J gene TRBJ2-5, with TRBD1 as a possible D gene (6 bases). V shed 6 bases and J shed 5 bases, with 16 bases lying between them. CDR1 is MNHNS and CDR2 is SASEGT in the germline V gene. This CDR3 is 14 amino acids long. The CDR3, as DNA: TGTGCCAGCAGCGGCAGGGGCCCGTCGGAGACCCAGTACTTC. Protein sequence: CASSGRGPSETQYF.

V gene TRBV11-2 combines with J gene TRBJ2-5; the match to TRBD2 covers 14 bases. The ends lost 3 bases at V and 5 bases at J; junction bases unmatched: 8. Germline V lookup: CDR1 SGHAT, CDR2 FQNNGV. CDR3 size: 17 residues. In DNA form, the CDR3 reads TGTGCCAGCAGCTTGGGACTAGCGGGGGTGGAATTGGAGACCCAGTACTTC. The encoded protein is CASSLGLAGVELETQYF.

This clonotype was counted a few times. The chain combines TRBV3-1 with TRBJ1-2; D unclear. The V gene lost 3 bases and the J gene lost 6 bases, with 11 bases spanning the gap. Germline V gene sequence: CDR1 LGHDT, CDR2 YNNKEL (reference sequence). The CDR3 runs 13 residues. The CDR3 loop reads CASSHIAGHGYTF. In nucleotides, the CDR3 is TGTGCCAGCAGCCATATCGCTGGACATGGCTACACCTTC.

This chain links TRBV3-1 with TRBJ2-1; D is unresolved. V dropped 4 bases and J dropped 7 bases, with 11 bases sitting between them. Germline CDR1 and CDR2: LGHDT and YNNKEL (reference sequence). The CDR3 is 13 amino acids. The CDR3 bases are TGTGCCAGCAGCCCCCCATGGCGGAATGAGCAGTTCTTC. Residues: CASSPPWRNEQFF.